This T cell receptor (beta chain) comes out of a study of breast tumors, draining lymph nodes, adjacent tissues. Breast cancer patients provided tissue from their axillary draining lymph nodes. V was clipped by 1 base and J by 8 bases; unmatched bases: 4. This CDR3 is 14 amino acids long. CDR1 SEHNR and CDR2 FQNEAQ come from the germline V gene (reference sequence). TCRdb re-derived calls from the multiplex PCR reads in MiXCR, one entry per CDR3 protein. The repertoire consists of fewer than 250,000 distinct CDR3 sequences, with 32% occurring once and the leading ten covering just over 1.4%. This clonotype was sampled from a female donor with breast cancer. Some clones in this sample may be carry-over from other donors' samples. Input material: axillary lymph node tissue. V is TRBV7-9 and J is TRBJ2-4, with 8 bases matching TRBD2. CDR3 sequence (DNA): TGTGCCAGCAGCTTAGTGGCTAGCGGGTACATTCAGTACTTC. Its protein product is CASSLVASGYIQYF.